This T cell receptor (beta chain) was documented in a study of T cells in localized non-small cell lung cancer. Germline V gives CDR1 SGHRS, CDR2 YFSETQ. V lost 2 bases to trimming and J lost 4 bases, with 7 bases between them. This CDR3 region has 13 residues. The protocol was immunoSEQ multiplex PCR, while the TCRdb copy is restricted to in-frame clones and leaves out a portion. The repertoire holds 25,000 to 35,000 clones, with 89% as singletons. The sample was peripheral blood, taken before any cancer treatment. The clonotype originates from a woman aged 40-69 years with stage I lung adenocarcinoma. The chain carries TRBV5-1 and TRBJ1-5; the D is unclear. CDR3 DNA: TGCGCCAGCAGCTTTAGTACGAATCAGCCCCAGCATTTT. This translates into CASSFSTNQPQHF.